Shown below are 30 T cell receptor beta chains from a single sample sequenced in a study of cytomegalovirus exposure and HLA in healthy donors. Use of 60 Vbeta and 13 Jbeta primers characterized the PCR. This table comes from immunoSEQ multiplex PCR, and its TCRdb copy is limited to in-frame clones, with some not included. The sample consists of 200,000 or so clones, 70% to 85% of them appearing once. Sequencing input: PBMCs. These TCRs come from a girl under 10 years old in good health and CMV-seronegative.

The chain employs TRBV4-2 and TRBJ2-3, with 9 positions matching TRBD1. Germline V gene sequence: CDR1 LGHNA, CDR2 YNFKEQ. Losses at the gene ends were 4 bases for V and 5 bases for J; bases not matched to a gene: 4. The CDR3 contains 14 residues. The CDR3 sequence is CASSLGQGGDTQYF. Written as DNA, the CDR3 is TGTGCCAGCAGCCTGGGACAGGGTGGAGATACGCAGTATTTT.

This rearrangement joins TRBV6-5 to TRBJ2-7; D is perhaps TRBD2 (6 bases). V shed 4 bases and J shed 3 bases, with 10 bases lying between them. The CDR3 is 13 residues long. CDR1 and CDR2 (germline): MNHEY, SVGAGI. CDR3 protein: CASSSRLVYEQYF. CDR3 bases: TGTGCCAGCAGTTCCCGACTAGTCTACGAGCAGTACTTC.

The CDR3 sequence: CASSLTGAGIYEQYF. CDR3 DNA: TGTGCCAGCAGTTTAACGGGCGCAGGGATCTACGAGCAGTACTTC. The J gene is TRBJ2-7, the V gene TRBV27; weak D call: TRBD1 (5 bases). The CDR3 totals 15 residues. V shed 2 bases and J shed 3 bases, with 14 bases lying between them. Looked up from germline, CDR1 is MNHEY and CDR2 is SMNVEV (reference sequence).

The chain is built from TRBV7-9 and TRBJ2-7, with 7 bases fitting TRBD1. Germline CDR1 reads SEHNR; CDR2 reads FQNEAQ (reference sequence). The junction had 12 bases not matched to a gene; V was cut back by 5 bases and J by 5 bases. This CDR3 is 15 amino acids long. The CDR3 DNA reads TGTGCCAGCAGCAAAGACAGGGAACGACGACACGAGCAGTACTTC. It codes for CASSKDRERRHEQYF.

The J gene is TRBJ1-1, the V gene TRBV6-1; D might be TRBD1 (5 bases). From germline, CDR1 is MNHNS and CDR2 SASEGT. V lost 7 bases, J lost 1 base, and 16 bases lay in between. The CDR3 runs 15 residues. DNA for the CDR3: TGTGCCAGCACCCGAACTAGGGGAGGGAACACTGAAGCTTTCTTT. It specifies CASTRTRGGNTEAFF.

This chain joins TRBV11-3 and TRBJ2-1, with 10 bases matching TRBD2. Germline V gene lookup returns CDR1 SGHNT and CDR2 YENEEA. The CDR3 is 17 residues long. Trimming cost V 3 bases and J 0 bases; bases outside gene matches: 5. The CDR3: CASSLRASGSSYNEQFF. The CDR3 nucleotides read TGTGCCAGCAGCTTGAGGGCTAGCGGGAGCTCCTACAATGAGCAGTTCTTC.

The chain employs TRBV29-1 and TRBJ2-3; D may be TRBD2 (5 bases). This CDR3 comprises 10 residues. Between the trimmed V and J ends, which lost 3 bases and 14 bases, there was a span of 12 bases. Germline values: CDR1 SQVTM, CDR2 ANQGSEA. CDR3 nucleotide sequence: TGCAGCGTTGAGACCGGGGAAAGGTATTTT. Translation gives CSVETGERYF.

This clone occurred once. The gene calls are TRBV25-1 and TRBJ2-5; D gene unclear. Trimming removed 2 bases at V and 1 base at J, with 8 bases between. CDR3 length: 14 amino acids. CDR1 is MGHDK and CDR2 is SYGVNS in the germline V gene. Here the CDR3 reads CASSERLLQETQYF. DNA for the CDR3: TGTGCCAGCAGTGAACGACTCCTCCAAGAGACCCAGTACTTC.

This sequence joins TRBV25-1 and TRBJ2-5; TRBD2 is a possible D gene (6 bases). V was trimmed by 3 bases and J by 2 bases, leaving 10 bases between them. The CDR3 extends over 14 amino acids. Germline CDR1 is MGHDK and CDR2 is SYGVNS. The CDR3 loop reads CASSEAGPQETQYF. Here the CDR3 DNA reads TGTGCCAGCAGTGAGGCGGGGCCGCAAGAGACCCAGTACTTC.

The chain is built from TRBV6-5 and TRBJ1-1; 8 bases match TRBD1. V shed 6 bases and J 11 bases; nucleotides not matched to a gene: 8. CDR1 is MNHEY, CDR2 SVGAGI, per germline. The CDR3 is made up of 12 amino acids. DNA for the CDR3: TGTGCCAGCAGGTCACCAGGGGGCAGCGCTTTCTTT. This codes for CASRSPGGSAFF.

The chain uses TRBV2 and TRBJ1-1, with a weak D call TRBD1 (6 bases). Trimming removed 5 bases at V and 10 bases at J, with 14 bases between. Germline V gives CDR1 SNHLY, CDR2 FYNNEI. CDR3 length equals 12 residues. The CDR3 DNA reads TGTGCCAGCAGTCCTCAGGGGCGGGTAGCTTTCTTT. Encoded protein: CASSPQGRVAFF.

This clone was seen only once. The rearrangement joins TRBV6-5 to TRBJ2-1, with TRBD1 as a possible D gene (5 bases). Trimming took off 2 bases at V and 3 bases at J, with 11 bases between the two ends. CDR3 length equals 15 residues. Germline V gives CDR1 MNHEY, CDR2 SVGAGI. CDR3 residues: CASSYPDDSYNEQFF. The CDR3 coding sequence is TGTGCCAGCAGTTACCCCGACGACAGCTACAATGAGCAGTTCTTC.

This chain joins TRBV5-1 and TRBJ1-1; perhaps TRBD1 as D (6 bases). This CDR3 contains 15 residues. Germline V gene lookup returns CDR1 SGHRS and CDR2 YFSETQ. V was pared by 4 bases and J by 5 bases, with 18 bases between. CDR3 amino acids: CASSLSTGPETEAFF. The CDR3 region has the DNA TGCGCCAGCAGCCTATCGACAGGCCCGGAAACTGAAGCTTTCTTT.

The J gene is TRBJ1-2, the V gene TRBV12-5, with 8 bases matching TRBD1. From germline, CDR1 is LGHNT and CDR2 FRNRAP. The CDR3 has 15 residues. After removal of 8 bases from V and 4 bases from J, the junction contained 12 bases not matched to a gene. CDR3 DNA sequence: TGTGCTAGTTGGTTCTCCGGACAGGGCGGCTATGGCTACACCTTC. Translated, it gives CASWFSGQGGYGYTF.

The chain is built from TRBV2 and TRBJ1-4, with D unresolved. CDR3 length equals 10 residues. Germline V CDR1 and CDR2: SNHLY, FYNNEI. Trimming left V 1 base short and J 13 bases short, with 4 bases between. The CDR3, as DNA: TGTGCCAGCAGTGAAGGTAGACTGTTTTTT. This translates into CASSEGRLFF.

This chain links TRBV2 with TRBJ2-1; TRBD2 agrees at 10 bases. CDR1 SNHLY and CDR2 FYNNEI come from the germline V gene. CDR3 length: 15 amino acids. V lost 6 bases and J lost 3; bases outside the gene matches: 5. In nucleotides, the CDR3 is TGTGCCAGCAGGAACGGACTAGCGGACTACAATGAGCAGTTCTTC. It specifies CASRNGLADYNEQFF.

The rearrangement links TRBV30 to TRBJ1-5; 9 bases are a match to TRBD1. V shed 4 bases, J shed 7 bases, and the junction held 14 bases outside the gene matches. The CDR3 is 16 amino acids. CDR1 is GTSNPN, CDR2 SVGIG, per germline (reference sequence). The DNA for the CDR3 is TGTGCCTGGACCCACCCCGGGACAGGGAGAGGACAGCCCCAGCATTTT. This gives the protein CAWTHPGTGRGQPQHF.

The count of this clone is one. One end of the junction varies from germline; a read error may be responsible. Additional DNA sequences in this sample encode the identical CDR3. The chain uses TRBV5-1 and TRBJ1-1, with D perhaps TRBD1 (6 bases). Germline CDR1 reads SGHRS; CDR2 reads YFSETQ. The CDR3 spans 15 residues. CDR3 region: CASSVGAAGRTEAFF. The CDR3 coding sequence is TGCGCCAGCAGCGTGGGGGCCGCAGGGCGCACTGAGGCTTTCTTT.

This clone was seen just once. The sample contains more than one DNA sequence encoding this CDR3. This chain joins TRBV7-9 and TRBJ1-1; TRBD1 aligns across 9 bases. In germline, CDR1 is SEHNR, CDR2 FQNEAQ (reference sequence). Trimming removed 4 bases from V and 6 bases from J; junction bases left unmatched: 3. This CDR3 has 13 residues. CDR3 DNA sequence: TGTGCCAGCAGCTCGACAGGGGGGCCTGAAGCTTTCTTT. It codes for CASSSTGGPEAFF.

The CDR3 is CASHHDGTYEQYF. The CDR3 DNA reads as TGTGCCAGCCACCACGACGGGACCTACGAGCAGTACTTC. The J gene is TRBJ2-7, the V gene TRBV21-1; TRBD2 was called by the table and not checked on the DNA. TRBV21-1 is an annotated pseudogene. The CDR3 runs 13 residues.

This clone appeared a few times. A junction boundary mismatches the germline segment, possibly from a read error. V gene TRBV10-3 combines with J gene TRBJ2-7; 8 nucleotides line up with TRBD1. This CDR3 is built from 15 residues. Germline V lookup: CDR1 ENHRY, CDR2 SYGVKD. The CDR3 protein is CASSEGTGGTYEQYF. The CDR3 DNA is TGTGCCAGCAGTGAGGGTACAGGGGGAACCTACGAGCAGTACTTC.

The table lists this clone with a count of one. The chain couples TRBV4-1 to TRBJ1-1; D is uncertain. This CDR3 comprises 14 residues. V lost 0 bases to trimming and J lost 3 bases, with 8 bases between them. CDR1 is MGHRA and CDR2 is YSYEKL in the germline V gene. This CDR3 reads CASSQDRSHTEAFF. The CDR3 DNA reads TGCGCCAGCAGCCAAGATCGGTCCCACACTGAAGCTTTCTTT.

The chain uses TRBV6-1 and TRBJ1-3, with D unresolved. Germline V lookup: CDR1 MNHNS, CDR2 SASEGT. This CDR3 is built from 14 residues. Between the trimmed V and J ends, which lost 2 bases and 1 base, there was a span of 6 bases. CDR3 in amino acids: CASSEPGSGNTIYF. CDR3 in DNA: TGTGCCAGCAGTGAACCGGGGTCTGGAAACACCATATATTTT.

V is TRBV4-1 and J is TRBJ1-1; 8 bases are shared with TRBD1. Trimming took 1 base from V and 5 from J; bases not matched to a gene: 12. CDR1 is MGHRA and CDR2 is YSYEKL in the germline V gene. The CDR3 consists of 17 residues. The CDR3 region has the DNA TGCGCCAGCAGCCAAGGGGCCCTCAGACAGGGGCGGACTGAAGCTTTCTTT. This encodes CASSQGALRQGRTEAFF.

The rearrangement uses TRBV2 and TRBJ1-6, with a weak D call TRBD1 (5 bases). Per germline, CDR1 SNHLY and CDR2 FYNNEI. The CDR3 loop spans 13 amino acids. Trimming removed 8 bases from V and 7 bases from J, with 12 bases in between. The CDR3 nucleotides read TGTGCCAGCCGGGGACGGGAGAATTCACCCCTCCACTTT. Protein: CASRGRENSPLHF.

Here the CDR3 DNA reads TGCGCCAGCAGTGACTTCGACAGCTATGGCTACACCTTC. This sequence encodes CASSDFDSYGYTF. This chain connects TRBV10-2 to TRBJ1-2, with D possibly matching TRBD1 (5 bases). The germline V gene encodes CDR1 WSHSY and CDR2 SAAADI. CDR3 length equals 13 residues. Trimming cost V 3 bases and J 4 bases, with 9 bases left between them.

This clone was counted a few times. The chain joins TRBV5-1 to TRBJ2-1, with 9 bases lining up with TRBD2. V lost 4 bases and J lost 7; bases outside the gene matches: 6. The CDR3 covers 14 residues. Germline V gene lookup returns CDR1 SGHRS and CDR2 YFSETQ. CDR3 loop: CASSRAGGQNEQFF. The DNA for the CDR3 is TGCGCCAGCAGCCGGGCGGGGGGGCAAAATGAGCAGTTCTTC. The whole variable domain, remainder taken from reference TRBV5-1 and TRBJ2-1, is KAGVTQTPRYLIKTRGQQVTLSCSPISGHRSVSWYQQTPGQGLQFLFEYFSETQRNKGNFPGRFSGRQFSNSRSEMNVSTLELGDSALYLCASSRAGGQNEQFFGPGTRLTVL.

V is TRBV19 and J is TRBJ1-2; 8 bases are shared with TRBD1. This CDR3 has 13 amino acids. With V trimmed by 5 bases and J by 9 bases, 8 bases remained unmatched. Germline CDR1 reads LNHDA; CDR2 reads SQIVND (reference sequence). CDR3 bases: TGTGCCAGTAGTCACTCGACAGGGGCGCGCTACACCTTC. Translating gives CASSHSTGARYTF. The variable domain in full, completed from reference TRBV19 and TRBJ1-2, reads DGGITQSPKYLFRKEGQNVTLSCEQNLNHDAMYWYRQDPGQGLRLIYYSQIVNDFQKGDIAEGYSVSREKKESFPLTVTSAQKNPTAFYLCASSHSTGARYTFGSGTRLTVV.

This rearrangement joins TRBV9 to TRBJ2-6; the D gene is possibly TRBD1 (5 bases). The germline V and J ends were trimmed by 2 bases and 0 bases, with 12 bases remaining between them. There are 17 residues in the CDR3. Germline lookup yields CDR1 SGDLS and CDR2 YYNGEE. This CDR3 is CASSVRWGDSGANVLTF. CDR3 nucleotides: TGTGCCAGCAGCGTCCGATGGGGCGACTCTGGGGCCAACGTCCTGACTTTC. Using reference TRBV9 and TRBJ2-6 for the parts outside the CDR3, the full variable domain is DSGVTQTPKHLITATGQRVTLRCSPRSGDLSVYWYQQSLDQGLQFLIQYYNGEERAKGNILERFSAQQFPDLHSELNLSSLELGDSALYFCASSVRWGDSGANVLTFGAGSRLTVL.

The chain employs TRBV19 and TRBJ2-7; possibly TRBD1 for D (5 bases). V lost 6 bases, J lost 2 bases, and 14 bases lay in between. The CDR3 contains 14 residues. Per germline, CDR1 LNHDA and CDR2 SQIVND (reference sequence). The CDR3 nucleotides are TGTGCCAGTAGCCCCAGGGAATGGACCTACGAGCAGTACTTC. Protein: CASSPREWTYEQYF.